One and the same sample provided the 13 T cell receptor beta chains below, sequenced in a study of CD8 T cells in ankylosing spondylitis. Study results and caveats: Ankylosing spondylitis blood seemed to carry a telltale TCR beta motif made of under 10 highly homologous variants.

Their recognized antigens are unknown. Each CDR3 protein is one row after TCRdb ran MiXCR on the 5' RACE reads. This table holds a few hundred thousand distinct CDR3 sequences, 8% found once. Sequenced input: blood, either unsorted or a sorted T cell fraction (not recorded which). The receptors were gathered from a male donor with ankylosing spondylitis.

This clonotype was counted ten times or more. The chain carries TRBV5-1 and TRBJ2-2; 10 bases match TRBD2. CDR1 and CDR2 from the germline V gene are SGHRS and YFSETQ. The CDR3 has 15 amino acids. V was pared by 2 bases and J by 4 bases, with 2 bases of the junction left unmatched. The CDR3 DNA sequence: TGCGCCAGCAGCTTCCCTAGCGGGAGCACCGGGGAGCTGTTTTTT. Its protein product is CASSFPSGSTGELFF.

This chain uses TRBV7-2 with TRBJ1-1; possibly TRBD1 for D (5 bases). The CDR3 has 14 residues. V lost 3 bases and J 5 bases, leaving 13 bases between the germline ends. Germline V lookup: CDR1 SGHTA, CDR2 FQGNSA. CDR3 nucleotide sequence: TGTGCCAGCAGCTTGTCGGGGCCCAGTACTGAAGCTTTCTTT. It encodes CASSLSGPSTEAFF.

The chain recombines TRBV20-1 with TRBJ2-3; D tentatively reads TRBD1 or TRBD2 (6 bases each). Germline CDR1 reads DFQATT; CDR2 reads SNEGSKA (reference sequence). This CDR3 is 13 amino acids long. Trimming removed 4 bases at V and 2 bases at J, with 10 bases between. CDR3 sequence (DNA): TGCAGTGCTACCCCGGGGGCCACAGATACGCAGTATTTT. This encodes CSATPGATDTQYF.

This clonotype has a count of ten or more. The rearrangement joins TRBV29-1 to TRBJ2-5; 10 positions agree with TRBD2. There are 15 residues in the CDR3. V dropped 1 base and J dropped 5; count of bases not matched to a gene: 7. CDR1 and CDR2 from the germline V gene are SQVTM and ANQGSEA. The CDR3 region is CSVEVAGGVRETQYF. The CDR3 DNA reads TGCAGCGTTGAAGTAGCGGGAGGTGTCCGTGAGACCCAGTACTTC. Full variable domain (missing parts from reference TRBV29-1 and TRBJ2-5): SAVISQKPSRDICQRGTSLTIQCQVDSQVTMMFWYRQQPGQSLTLIATANQGSEATYESGFVIDKFPISRPNLTFSTLTVSNMSPEDSSIYLCSVEVAGGVRETQYFGPGTRLLVL.

The chain joins TRBV5-1 to TRBJ2-7; TRBD1 agrees at 8 bases. Trimming cost V 4 bases and J 3 bases; bases outside gene matches: 15. Germline lookup yields CDR1 SGHRS and CDR2 YFSETQ. This CDR3 contains 17 residues. The CDR3 loop reads CASSPGQEPLLHYEQYF. CDR3 DNA: TGCGCCAGCAGCCCGGGACAGGAGCCCCTGCTACACTACGAGCAGTACTTC.

This chain joins TRBV30 and TRBJ2-1; D gene ambiguous. There are 13 residues in the CDR3. Germline V lookup: CDR1 GTSNPN, CDR2 SVGIG (reference sequence). Trimming took 1 base from V and 12 from J, leaving 16 bases between them. This CDR3 reads CAWSGAMATAQFF. The CDR3 coding sequence is TGTGCCTGGAGTGGGGCTATGGCAACGGCGCAGTTCTTC.

This clonotype was seen many times. This chain uses TRBV5-1 with TRBJ2-3; TRBD2 aligns across 7 bases. Germline CDR1 is SGHRS and CDR2 is YFSETQ. Trimming removed 2 bases from V and 4 bases from J; junction bases left unmatched: 7. The CDR3 has 15 amino acids. CDR3 in amino acids: CASSFTSDPPDTQYF. As DNA, the CDR3 is TGCGCCAGCAGCTTTACTAGCGACCCGCCAGATACGCAGTATTTT.

This clonotype was detected only a few times. V and J are TRBV4-2 and TRBJ2-7, with 11 nucleotides matching TRBD1. Germline V gene sequence: CDR1 LGHNA, CDR2 YNFKEQ. The V segment lost 4 bases and the J segment 5 bases; nucleotides outside the gene matches: 7. The CDR3 runs 15 residues. CDR3 amino acids: CASSPPDRGRDEQYF. CDR3 nucleotide sequence: TGTGCCAGCAGCCCGCCGGACAGGGGGCGAGACGAGCAGTACTTC.

This clonotype turned up a few times. The gene calls are TRBV20-1 and TRBJ2-5, with TRBD1 matching 9 bases. From germline, CDR1 is DFQATT and CDR2 SNEGSKA (reference sequence). V gave up 6 bases and J gave up 2 bases; unmatched junction bases: 4. The CDR3 consists of 13 residues. The CDR3 reads CSAKTGGQETQYF. The CDR3 coding sequence is TGCAGTGCAAAGACAGGGGGTCAAGAGACCCAGTACTTC.

V is TRBV19 and J is TRBJ2-3; TRBD2 matches at 11 bases. Germline lookup yields CDR1 LNHDA and CDR2 SQIVND (reference sequence). V shed 2 bases and J 5 bases; nucleotides not matched to a gene: 12. The CDR3 sequence is 18 residues long. The CDR3 region has the DNA TGTGCCAGTAGTATATCCCCGACTAGCGGGAAAGTGGAAGATACGCAGTATTTT. This sequence encodes CASSISPTSGKVEDTQYF.

This clonotype has ten or more counts. The genes are TRBV25-1 and TRBJ2-7; tentative D call: TRBD2 (7 bases). The V gene lost 5 bases and the J gene lost 0 bases, with 14 bases spanning the gap. Per the germline V gene, CDR1 is MGHDK and CDR2 is SYGVNS. There are 15 residues in the CDR3. In nucleotides, the CDR3 is TGTGCCAGCAGTAAAGGGGGGGGTTCCTCCTACGAGCAGTACTTC. Its translation: CASSKGGGSSYEQYF.

This clonotype was counted ten times or more. The junction departs from the called germline gene at one end, perhaps through a read error. The V gene is TRBV5-5, the J gene TRBJ2-7, with D perhaps TRBD1 (6 bases). From germline, CDR1 is SGHKS and CDR2 YYEKEE (reference sequence). The CDR3 has 12 residues. CDR3 amino acids: CASSLLGRGPYF. The CDR3 DNA is TGTGCCAGCAGCTTGTTGGGCAGGGGACCCTATTTC.

In this sample, this clonotype turned up a few times. This chain joins TRBV5-6 and TRBJ2-1; 8 bases fit TRBD2. The CDR3 has 14 residues. V lost 1 base and J lost 6; bases outside the gene matches: 3. Germline V gene lookup returns CDR1 SGHDT and CDR2 YYEEEE. The CDR3 DNA is TGTGCCAGCAGCTTGACGGGAGGGATCAATGAGCAGTTCTTC. Translated: CASSLTGGINEQFF.